These 21 T cell receptor beta chains share one sample of origin, sequenced in a study of beta chain features in type 1 diabetes. Study-wide findings and caveats: Moderately but significantly shorter TCRB CDR3s were found in Type 1 diabetes patients in all four CD4+ subsets.

Antigens for these TCRs are unknown. Reverse transcription of all isolated RNA meant that expressed TCRB transcripts were sequenced. Assay used: immunoSEQ multiplex PCR; TCRdb lists only in-frame clones, some missing. This table has hundreds of thousands of clones, 9.5% to 13% appearing once. Sequencing input: naive CD4+ T cells from blood. The receptors here all came from a man between 25 and 39 years old with type 1 diabetes.

The CDR3 bases are TGTGCTAGTGGTTTGGCGACAGGGGGTGGCCCTGGCTACACCTTC. Translated: CASGLATGGGPGYTF. V and J are TRBV12-5 and TRBJ1-2; 9 bases agree with TRBD1. V lost 1 base to trimming and J lost 7 bases; unmatched junction nucleotides: 7. The length of the CDR3 is 15 residues. The germline CDR1 and CDR2 sequences are LGHNT and FRNRAP. Full variable domain (missing parts from reference TRBV12-5 and TRBJ1-2): DARVTQTPRHKVTEMGQEVTMRCQPILGHNTVFWYRQTMMQGLELLAYFRNRAPLDDSGMPKDRFSAEMPDATLATLKIQPSEPRDSAVYFCASGLATGGGPGYTFGSGTRLTVV.

This clone was counted between two and nine times. The V and J genes are TRBV5-1 and TRBJ1-6, with 9 nucleotides matching TRBD1. Germline assignment: CDR1 SGHRS and CDR2 YFSETQ. Trimming removed 3 bases from V and 7 bases from J; junction bases left unmatched: 5. The CDR3 has 15 residues. CDR3 region: CASSWTGQGNSPLHF. The DNA of the CDR3 is TGCGCCAGCAGCTGGACCGGACAGGGGAATTCACCCCTCCACTTT.

The V gene is TRBV5-1, the J gene TRBJ1-1; D is undetermined. The germline gives CDR1 SGHRS, CDR2 YFSETQ. This CDR3 region has 12 residues. Trimming left V 0 bases short and J 3 bases short, with 3 bases between. The DNA of the CDR3 is TGCGCCAGCAGCTTGGGCGACACTGAAGCTTTCTTT. Its protein is CASSLGDTEAFF.

The sample holds a few counts of this clone. This chain joins TRBV9 and TRBJ1-6, with 8 nucleotides matching TRBD1. V lost 0 bases to trimming and J lost 9 bases; unmatched junction nucleotides: 2. This CDR3 has 14 residues. Germline CDR1 SGDLS, CDR2 YYNGEE. The CDR3 loop reads CASSVGTGSSPLHF. The CDR3 nucleotides read TGTGCCAGCAGCGTAGGGACAGGGAGTTCACCCCTCCACTTT.

The chain uses TRBV7-2 and TRBJ2-7, with TRBD2 identical over 8 bases. Germline loops: CDR1 SGHTA, CDR2 FQGNSA. The CDR3 runs to 15 residues. J gave up 5 bases and V 1 base, and 7 bases lay outside the gene matches. The CDR3, as DNA: TGTGCCAGCAGCTTAGTCGGGGGGGCCTTCAACGAGCAGTACTTC. Protein: CASSLVGGAFNEQYF.

The chain joins TRBV7-9 to TRBJ1-3; tentatively, D is TRBD1 (5 bases). The germline V gene encodes CDR1 SEHNR and CDR2 FQNEAQ (reference sequence). V was cut by 4 bases and J by 4 bases, with 17 bases left in between. CDR3 length: 16 residues. CDR3 nucleotide sequence: TGTGCCAGCAGCTCTCGGACACAAAAACCGGGAAACACCATATATTTT. As protein: CASSSRTQKPGNTIYF.

This clone was seen a few times. V is TRBV28 and J is TRBJ1-3; no definite D call. The CDR3 sequence is 13 residues long. V lost 5 bases and J 2 bases, leaving 7 bases between the germline ends. The germline V gene encodes CDR1 MDHEN and CDR2 SYDVKM. This CDR3 is CASSPQAGNTIYF. The CDR3 coding sequence is TGTGCCAGCAGTCCTCAGGCTGGAAACACCATATATTTT.

The V and J genes are TRBV19 and TRBJ1-5; 8 bases map to TRBD1. Germline trimming cut 6 bases from V and 5 bases from J; bases unmatched to any gene: 9. The CDR3 contains 15 residues. Per germline, CDR1 LNHDA and CDR2 SQIVND (reference sequence). This chain's CDR3 is CASRTRGQRDQPQHF. DNA for the CDR3: TGTGCCAGTAGGACCAGGGGGCAGAGGGATCAGCCCCAGCATTTT.

This clone was counted between two and nine times. The chain employs TRBV5-1 and TRBJ2-1; 9 nucleotides align to TRBD2. Germline lookup yields CDR1 SGHRS and CDR2 YFSETQ. There are 16 residues in the CDR3. Trimming took 0 bases from V and 6 from J; bases not matched to a gene: 7. CDR3 nucleotides: TGCGCCAGCAGCTTGGCCCCGGGACTAGCTTCCAATGAGCAGTTCTTC. It is translated as CASSLAPGLASNEQFF.

V and J are TRBV10-3 and TRBJ1-6; no firm D call. The CDR3 length is 14 residues. V was pared by 4 bases and J by 10 bases, with 14 bases between. In germline, CDR1 is ENHRY, CDR2 SYGVKD. The CDR3 DNA follows: TGTGCCATCAGTGGCCGACAAGCGGAATCACCCCTCCACTTT. This translates into CAISGRQAESPLHF.

The chain uses TRBV9 and TRBJ2-7, with TRBD1 matching over 8 bases. Germline loops: CDR1 SGDLS, CDR2 YYNGEE. The CDR3 loop spans 15 amino acids. V shed 4 bases, J shed 4 bases, and the junction held 10 bases outside the gene matches. The DNA of the CDR3 is TGTGCCAGCAGCCCAACGAGGACAGGGCTTTACGAGCAGTACTTC. It specifies CASSPTRTGLYEQYF.

The CDR3 region has the DNA TGTGCCAGCAGCAAGGACAGGAGAGAGACCCAGTACTTC. Its translation: CASSKDRRETQYF. V usage is TRBV2 and J usage is TRBJ2-5; 7 positions agree with TRBD1. Germline lookup yields CDR1 SNHLY and CDR2 FYNNEI. With V trimmed by 6 bases and J by 4 bases, 5 bases remained unmatched. The CDR3 is made up of 13 amino acids.

V is TRBV28 and J is TRBJ1-1; a weak D match, TRBD1 (5 bases). Trimming took 6 bases from V and 1 from J, leaving 9 bases between them. The CDR3 loop spans 13 amino acids. The V gene's germline CDR1 is MDHEN and CDR2 SYDVKM. This CDR3 is CASSTRENTEAFF. DNA of the CDR3: TGTGCCAGCAGCACCAGGGAGAACACTGAAGCTTTCTTT. Full variable domain (outside the CDR3, taken from reference TRBV28 and TRBJ1-1): DVKVTQSSRYLVKRTGEKVFLECVQDMDHENMFWYRQDPGLGLRLIYFSYDVKMKEKGDIPEGYSVSREKKERFSLILESASTNQTSMYLCASSTRENTEAFFGQGTRLTVV.

The rearrangement joins TRBV14 to TRBJ1-4; D ambiguous. The germline V and J ends were trimmed by 4 bases and 4 bases, with 10 bases remaining between them. This CDR3 spans 14 amino acids. Germline lookup yields CDR1 SGHDN and CDR2 FVKESK. CDR3 amino acids: CASSPGDGNEKLFF. Written as DNA, the CDR3 is TGTGCCAGCAGCCCGGGTGATGGTAATGAAAAACTGTTTTTT.

J is TRBJ1-3 and V is TRBV7-6; no clear D gene. CDR1 SGHVS and CDR2 FNYEAQ come from the germline V gene. This CDR3 region has 16 residues. V lost 5 bases to trimming and J lost 4 bases, with 18 bases between them. Here the CDR3 DNA reads TGTGCCAGCAGCCCCAGTTCCGGGAGCCCCGGAAACACCATATATTTT. Amino acids: CASSPSSGSPGNTIYF.

This clone has only a few counts. Other DNA sequences in this specimen translate into the identical CDR3. The chain couples TRBV18 to TRBJ2-3; D is undetermined. This CDR3 spans 13 amino acids. The V end lost 0 bases, the J end lost 4 bases, and 5 bases lay between the germline ends. Looked up from germline, CDR1 is KGHSH and CDR2 is LQKENI. Here the CDR3 DNA reads TGTGCCAGCTCACCACCTTCCGCAGATACGCAGTATTTT. Translation gives CASSPPSADTQYF.

The chain links TRBV11-2 to TRBJ2-1; 10 bases are shared with TRBD2. Germline trimming cut 3 bases from V and 15 bases from J; bases unmatched to any gene: 11. The CDR3 is made up of 14 amino acids. Germline V gene data show CDR1 as SGHAT and CDR2 as FQNNGV. CDR3 loop: CASSFSPSGGVGFF. The CDR3 coding sequence is TGTGCCAGCAGCTTCTCCCCCAGCGGGGGGGTGGGGTTCTTC.

V is TRBV5-1 and J is TRBJ2-5; D gene unclear. The CDR3 has 16 amino acids. The ends were cut back, 4 bases at V and 2 bases at J, with 18 bases in the middle. In germline, CDR1 is SGHRS, CDR2 YFSETQ. The CDR3 loop reads CASSPRSTWVQETQYF. The CDR3 DNA is TGCGCCAGCAGCCCGCGGTCCACCTGGGTGCAAGAGACCCAGTACTTC.

This chain uses TRBV5-1 with TRBJ2-5, with 11 bases matching TRBD2. CDR3 length: 15 residues. The V gene's germline CDR1 is SGHRS and CDR2 YFSETQ. V shed 2 bases, J shed 3 bases, and the junction held 3 bases outside the gene matches. In DNA, the CDR3 is TGCGCCAGCAGCTTTAGCGGGGGGGCAGAAGAGACCCAGTACTTC. It encodes CASSFSGGAEETQYF.

The V call is TRBV5-1, the J call TRBJ2-7; D perhaps matches TRBD2 (5 bases). CDR3 length: 14 residues. V dropped 1 base and J dropped 3 bases, with 11 bases sitting between them. From germline, CDR1 is SGHRS and CDR2 YFSETQ. In DNA, the CDR3 is TGCGCCAGCAGCTTGATAGGGAGTTACTACGAGCAGTACTTC. This encodes CASSLIGSYYEQYF.

In this sample, this clone turned up a few times. The chain has TRBV15 and TRBJ2-7, with 8 bases aligning to TRBD2. The CDR3 runs to 15 residues. V lost 0 bases and J lost 5; bases outside the gene matches: 6. The V gene's germline CDR1 is LNHNV and CDR2 YYDKDF (reference sequence). The CDR3 here is CATSRDAGGGNEQYF. The CDR3 nucleotides are TGTGCCACCAGCAGAGATGCGGGGGGAGGGAACGAGCAGTACTTC.